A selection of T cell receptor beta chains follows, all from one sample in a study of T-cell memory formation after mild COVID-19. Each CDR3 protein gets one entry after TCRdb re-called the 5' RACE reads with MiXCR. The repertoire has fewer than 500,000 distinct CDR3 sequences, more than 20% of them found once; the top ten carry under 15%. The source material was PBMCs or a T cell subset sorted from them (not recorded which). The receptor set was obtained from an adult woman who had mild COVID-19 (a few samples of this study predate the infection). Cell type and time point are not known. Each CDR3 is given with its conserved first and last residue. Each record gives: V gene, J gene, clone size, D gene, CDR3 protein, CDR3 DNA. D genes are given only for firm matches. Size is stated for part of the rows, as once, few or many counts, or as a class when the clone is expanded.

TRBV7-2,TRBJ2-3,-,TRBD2,CASSSSGGKYF,TGTGCCAGCAGCTCTAGCGGGGGGAAGTATTTT
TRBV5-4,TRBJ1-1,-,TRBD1,CASSPSQGRGNTEAFF,TGTGCCAGCAGTCCGTCACAGGGGAGGGGGAACACTGAAGCTTTCTTT
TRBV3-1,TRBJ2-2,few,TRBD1,CASSQGSGTAPGELFF,TGTGCCAGCAGCCAAGGCTCCGGGACAGCCCCCGGGGAGCTGTTTTTT
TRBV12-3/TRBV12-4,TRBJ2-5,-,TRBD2,CASGPSRGGSQETQYF,TGTGCCAGCGGCCCCTCGCGGGGCGGGAGCCAAGAGACCCAGTACTTC
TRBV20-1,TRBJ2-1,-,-,CSLRDSRRSYNEQFF,TGCAGCCTTCGGGACTCCCGTCGTTCCTACAATGAGCAGTTCTTC
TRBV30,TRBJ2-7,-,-,CAWSVGGISYEQYF,TGTGCCTGGAGTGTTGGGGGGATCTCCTACGAGCAGTACTTC
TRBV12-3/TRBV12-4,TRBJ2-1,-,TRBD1,CASSPRDRGLGDDNEQFF,TGTGCCAGCAGTCCTCGGGACAGGGGGCTGGGTGACGACAATGAGCAGTTCTTC
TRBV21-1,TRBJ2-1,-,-,CASSKDQQGDNEQFF,TGTGCCAGCAGCAAAGACCAACAGGGGGACAATGAGCAGTTCTTC
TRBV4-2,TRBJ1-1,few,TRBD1,CASSQEGQLNTEAFF,TGTGCCAGCAGCCAAGAGGGACAGCTGAACACTGAAGCTTTCTTT
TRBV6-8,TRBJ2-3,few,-,CASNGSPKADTQYF,TGTGCCTCGAACGGGAGCCCGAAAGCAGATACGCAGTATTTT
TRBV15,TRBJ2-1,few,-,CATSKGTYNEQFF,TGTGCCACCAGCAAGGGGACTTACAATGAGCAGTTCTTC
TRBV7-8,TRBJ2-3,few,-,CASSRSRGLGNTDTQYF,TGTGCCAGCAGCCGAAGTAGGGGATTAGGGAACACAGATACGCAGTATTTT
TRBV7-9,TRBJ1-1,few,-,CASSPIMNTEAFF,TGTGCCAGCAGCCCAATTATGAACACTGAAGCTTTCTTT
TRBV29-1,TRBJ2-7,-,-,CSVAQVMPPYEQYF,TGCAGCGTTGCCCAGGTGATGCCCCCCTACGAGCAGTACTTC
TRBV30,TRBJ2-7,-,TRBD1,CAWSAHRGRIREQYF,TGTGCCTGGAGTGCCCACAGGGGCCGCATCCGCGAGCAGTACTTC
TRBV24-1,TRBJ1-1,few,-,CATSTGRTEAFF,TGTGCCACCAGCACAGGGCGAACTGAAGCTTTCTTT
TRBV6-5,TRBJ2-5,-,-,CASNVMGGETQYF,TGTGCCAGCAACGTCATGGGCGGGGAGACCCAGTACTTC
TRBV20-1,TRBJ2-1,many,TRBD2,CSARDIPRVAGYNEQFF,TGCAGTGCTAGAGATATCCCCCGAGTAGCGGGGTACAATGAGCAGTTCTTC
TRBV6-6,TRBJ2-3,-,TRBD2,CASSQGTSGGAWPDTQYF,TGTGCCAGCAGTCAGGGGACTAGCGGGGGGGCCTGGCCAGATACGCAGTATTTT
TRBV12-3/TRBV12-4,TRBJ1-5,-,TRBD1,CASSRDRVYQPQHF,TGTGCCAGCAGTAGAGACAGGGTATATCAGCCCCAGCATTTT
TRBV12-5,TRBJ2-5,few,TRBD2,CASGSLIVTSGQETQYF,TGTGCTAGTGGTTCGTTGATAGTGACTAGCGGGCAAGAGACCCAGTACTTC
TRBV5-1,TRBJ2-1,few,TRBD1,CASSLDELNRGLYNEQFF,TGCGCCAGCAGCTTGGATGAACTCAACAGGGGATTATACAATGAGCAGTTCTTC
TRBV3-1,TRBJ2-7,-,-,CASSQVGIGYEQYF,TGTGCCAGCAGCCAAGTCGGTATAGGCTACGAGCAGTACTTC
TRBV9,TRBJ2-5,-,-,CASSVEGADRETQYF,TGTGCCAGCAGCGTAGAGGGAGCGGATAGGGAGACCCAGTACTTC
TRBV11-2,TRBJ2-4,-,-,CASMTTHLSGNIQYF,TGTGCCAGCATGACGACCCACCTTTCAGGAAACATTCAGTACTTC
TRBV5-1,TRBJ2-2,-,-,CASSMDSGTGELFF,TGCGCCAGCAGCATGGACAGTGGTACCGGGGAGCTGTTTTTT
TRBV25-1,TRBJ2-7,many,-,CASSGRTGEQYF,TGTGCCAGCAGTGGCCGAACAGGGGAGCAGTACTTC
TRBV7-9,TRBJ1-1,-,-,CASSDTVGTGRNTEAFF,TGTGCCAGCAGCGATACGGTGGGAACGGGAAGGAACACTGAAGCTTTCTTT
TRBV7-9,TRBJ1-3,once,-,CASSSGTHVNTIYF,TGTGCCAGCAGCTCCGGGACTCACGTAAACACCATATATTTT
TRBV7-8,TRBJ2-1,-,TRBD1,CASGTDNYNEQFF,TGTGCCAGCGGGACAGATAACTACAATGAGCAGTTCTTC
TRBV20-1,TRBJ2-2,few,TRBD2,CSARPRGAGELFF,TGCAGTGCTAGACCGCGGGGGGCCGGGGAGCTGTTTTTT
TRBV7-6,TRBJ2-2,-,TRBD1,CASSFNRGRGGELFF,TGTGCCAGCAGCTTCAACAGGGGGCGAGGAGGGGAGCTGTTTTTT
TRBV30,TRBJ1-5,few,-,CAWSVLDNQPQHF,TGTGCCTGGAGTGTACTAGATAATCAGCCCCAGCATTTT
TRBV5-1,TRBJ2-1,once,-,CASSLDTGTQYNEQFF,TGCGCCAGCAGCTTGGACACCGGGACTCAATACAATGAGCAGTTCTTC
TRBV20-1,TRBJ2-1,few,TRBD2,CSARDQLAGGLNEQFF,TGCAGTGCTAGAGATCAATTAGCGGGAGGGCTCAATGAGCAGTTCTTC
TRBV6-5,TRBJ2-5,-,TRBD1,CASKWDRAGETQYF,TGTGCCAGCAAATGGGACAGGGCAGGAGAGACCCAGTACTTC
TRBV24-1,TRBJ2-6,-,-,CATSGRDRNPSGANVLTF,TGTGCCACCAGTGGGCGAGACAGGAACCCCTCTGGGGCCAACGTCCTGACTTTC
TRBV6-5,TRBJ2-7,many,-,CASRKGQSGSYEQYF,TGTGCCAGCAGGAAGGGGCAGAGTGGCTCCTACGAGCAGTACTTC
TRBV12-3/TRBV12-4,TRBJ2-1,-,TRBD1,CASSLDRGHDNEQFF,TGTGCCAGCAGTTTGGACAGGGGGCACGACAATGAGCAGTTCTTC
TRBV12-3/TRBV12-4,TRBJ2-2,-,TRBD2,CASSLSGRGTGELFF,TGTGCCAGCAGTTTAAGCGGGAGGGGGACCGGGGAGCTGTTTTTT
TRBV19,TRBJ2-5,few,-,CASSIRAGIQETQYF,TGTGCCAGTAGTATTCGGGCGGGGATACAAGAGACCCAGTACTTC
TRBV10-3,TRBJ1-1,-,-,CAISESPYPEGAAEAFF,TGTGCCATCAGTGAGTCGCCTTACCCTGAGGGTGCGGCTGAAGCTTTCTTT
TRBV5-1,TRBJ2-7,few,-,CASSFSVSYEQYF,TGCGCCAGCAGCTTCTCAGTTTCCTACGAGCAGTACTTC
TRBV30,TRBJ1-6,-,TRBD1,CAWTRGQGAHSPLHF,TGTGCCTGGACCCGAGGACAGGGGGCGCATTCACCCCTCCACTTT
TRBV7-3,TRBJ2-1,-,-,CASSPRLDELGQQFF,TGTGCCAGCAGCCCCCGATTGGACGAACTGGGGCAGCAGTTCTTC
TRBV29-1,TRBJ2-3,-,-,CSVEGRSSTDTQYF,TGCAGCGTTGAAGGAAGGTCTAGCACAGATACGCAGTATTTT
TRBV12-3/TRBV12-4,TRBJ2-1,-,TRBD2,CASSLRGTRVKYNEQFF,TGTGCCAGCAGTTTAAGAGGGACTAGGGTGAAGTACAATGAGCAGTTCTTC
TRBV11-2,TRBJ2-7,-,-,CASSSGTQNEQYF,TGTGCCAGCAGCTCCGGGACTCAGAACGAGCAGTACTTC
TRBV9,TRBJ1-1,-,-,CASEPRRGTKAFF,TGTGCCAGCGAGCCAAGGCGGGGCACCAAAGCTTTCTTT
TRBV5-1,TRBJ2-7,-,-,CASSLKEQGLKYEQYF,TGCGCCAGCAGCTTGAAGGAGCAGGGACTCAAGTACGAGCAGTACTTC
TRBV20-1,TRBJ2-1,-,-,CSATEGNEQFF,TGCAGTGCCACCGAGGGCAATGAGCAGTTCTTC
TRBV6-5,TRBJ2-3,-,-,CASSPDSYTQYF,TGTGCCAGCAGTCCGGACAGTTATACGCAGTATTTT
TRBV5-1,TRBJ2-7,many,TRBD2,CASSLSLAGSYEQYF,TGCGCCAGCAGCTTGAGCCTAGCGGGATCCTACGAGCAGTACTTC
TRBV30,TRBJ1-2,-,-,CAWTVGKLNYGYTF,TGTGCCTGGACAGTCGGAAAACTTAACTATGGCTACACCTTC